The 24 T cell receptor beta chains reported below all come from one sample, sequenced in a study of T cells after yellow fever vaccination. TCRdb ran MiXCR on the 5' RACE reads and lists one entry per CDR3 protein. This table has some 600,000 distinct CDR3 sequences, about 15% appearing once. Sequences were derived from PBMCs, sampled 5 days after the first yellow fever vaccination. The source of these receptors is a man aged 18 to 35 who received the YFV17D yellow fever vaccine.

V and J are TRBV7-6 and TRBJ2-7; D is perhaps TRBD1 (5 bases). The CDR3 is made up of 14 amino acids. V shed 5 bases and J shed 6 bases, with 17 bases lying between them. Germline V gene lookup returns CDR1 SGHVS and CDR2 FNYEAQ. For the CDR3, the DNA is TGTGCCAGCAGCCCTGGGGCAGGTCTAGGCGAGCAGTACGTC. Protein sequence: CASSPGAGLGEQYV.

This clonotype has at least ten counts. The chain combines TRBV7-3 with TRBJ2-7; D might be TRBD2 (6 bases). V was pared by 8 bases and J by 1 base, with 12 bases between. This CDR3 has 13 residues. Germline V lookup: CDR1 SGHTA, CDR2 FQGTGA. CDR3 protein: CASARDSSYEQYF. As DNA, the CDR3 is TGTGCCAGCGCCCGGGACTCTTCCTACGAGCAGTACTTC.

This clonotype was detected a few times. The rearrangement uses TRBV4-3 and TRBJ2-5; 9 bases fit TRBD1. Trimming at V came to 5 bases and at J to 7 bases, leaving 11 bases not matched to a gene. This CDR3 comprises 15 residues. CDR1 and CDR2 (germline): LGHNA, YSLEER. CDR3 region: CASSKSTGGEGTQYF. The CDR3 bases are TGCGCCAGCAGCAAATCCACAGGGGGCGAGGGGACCCAGTACTTC.

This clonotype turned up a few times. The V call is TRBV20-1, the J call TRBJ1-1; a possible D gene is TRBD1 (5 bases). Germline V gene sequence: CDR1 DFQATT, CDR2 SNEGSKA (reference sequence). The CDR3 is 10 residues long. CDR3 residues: CSPGGTEAFF. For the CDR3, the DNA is TGCAGCCCCGGGGGGACTGAAGCTTTCTTT.

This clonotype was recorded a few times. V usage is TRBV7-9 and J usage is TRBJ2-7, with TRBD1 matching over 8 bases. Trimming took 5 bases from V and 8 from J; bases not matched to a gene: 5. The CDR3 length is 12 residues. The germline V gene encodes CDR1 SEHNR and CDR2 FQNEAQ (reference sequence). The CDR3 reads CASSRQGIKQYF. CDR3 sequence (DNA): TGTGCCAGCAGCCGACAGGGGATAAAGCAGTACTTC.

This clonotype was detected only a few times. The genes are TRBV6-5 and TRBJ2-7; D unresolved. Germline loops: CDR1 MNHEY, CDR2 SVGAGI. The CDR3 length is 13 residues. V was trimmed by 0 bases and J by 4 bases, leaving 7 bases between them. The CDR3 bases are TGTGCCAGCAGTTACTCGATGGGTTACGAGCAGTACGTC. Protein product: CASSYSMGYEQYV.

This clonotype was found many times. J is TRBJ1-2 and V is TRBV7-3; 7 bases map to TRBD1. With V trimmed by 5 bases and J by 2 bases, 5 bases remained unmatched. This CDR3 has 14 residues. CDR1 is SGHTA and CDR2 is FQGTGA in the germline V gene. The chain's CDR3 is CASSPTGWNYGYTF. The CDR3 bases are TGTGCCAGCAGCCCGACAGGGTGGAACTATGGCTACACCTTC.

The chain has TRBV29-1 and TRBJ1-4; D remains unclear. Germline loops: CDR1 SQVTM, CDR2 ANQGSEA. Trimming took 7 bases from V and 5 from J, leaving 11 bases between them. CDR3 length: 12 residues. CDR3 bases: TGCAGCGCGGTTATGGAGAATGAAAAACTGTTTTTT. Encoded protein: CSAVMENEKLFF.

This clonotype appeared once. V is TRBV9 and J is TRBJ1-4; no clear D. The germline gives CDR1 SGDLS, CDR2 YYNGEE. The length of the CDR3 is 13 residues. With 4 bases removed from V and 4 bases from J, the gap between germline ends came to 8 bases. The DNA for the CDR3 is TGTGCCAGCAGCAGACGACTTAATGAAAAACTGTTTTTT. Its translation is CASSRRLNEKLFF.

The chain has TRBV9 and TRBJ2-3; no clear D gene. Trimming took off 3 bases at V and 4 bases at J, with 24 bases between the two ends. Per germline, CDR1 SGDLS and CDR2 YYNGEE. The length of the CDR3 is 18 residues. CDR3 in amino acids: CASSAYNRWSRSADTQYF. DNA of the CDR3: TGTGCCAGCAGCGCCTACAACCGCTGGAGTCGGTCCGCAGATACGCAGTATTTT.

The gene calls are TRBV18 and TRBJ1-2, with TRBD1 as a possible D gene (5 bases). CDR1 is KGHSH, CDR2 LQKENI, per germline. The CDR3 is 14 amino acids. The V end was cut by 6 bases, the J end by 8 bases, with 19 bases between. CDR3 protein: CASSPSAGEGGYTF. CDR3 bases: TGTGCCAGCTCCCCCTCCGCGGGGGAGGGGGGCTACACCTTC.

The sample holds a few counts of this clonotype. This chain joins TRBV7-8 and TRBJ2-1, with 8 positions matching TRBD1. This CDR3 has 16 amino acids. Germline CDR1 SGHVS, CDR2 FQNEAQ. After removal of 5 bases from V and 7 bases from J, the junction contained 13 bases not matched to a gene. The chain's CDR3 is CASSKLTGARGNEQFF. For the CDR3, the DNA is TGTGCCAGCAGCAAACTGACAGGGGCCCGTGGGAATGAGCAGTTCTTC.

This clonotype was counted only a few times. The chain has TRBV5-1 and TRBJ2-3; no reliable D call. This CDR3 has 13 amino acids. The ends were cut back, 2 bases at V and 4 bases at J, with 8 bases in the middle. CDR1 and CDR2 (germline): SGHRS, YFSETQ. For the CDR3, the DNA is TGCGCCAGCAGCTTCGGCGCGGCAGATACGCAGTATTTT. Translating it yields CASSFGAADTQYF. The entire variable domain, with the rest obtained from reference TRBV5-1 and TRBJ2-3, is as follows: KAGVTQTPRYLIKTRGQQVTLSCSPISGHRSVSWYQQTPGQGLQFLFEYFSETQRNKGNFPGRFSGRQFSNSRSEMNVSTLELGDSALYLCASSFGAADTQYFGPGTRLTVL.

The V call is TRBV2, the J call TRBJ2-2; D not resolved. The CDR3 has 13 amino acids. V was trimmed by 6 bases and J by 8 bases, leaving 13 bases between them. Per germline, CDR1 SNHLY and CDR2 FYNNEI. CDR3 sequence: CASRQDGGGELFF. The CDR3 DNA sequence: TGTGCCAGCAGGCAGGACGGCGGAGGGGAGCTGTTTTTT.

CDR3 bases: TGCAGTGCTAGAGATGCAGGGGAAGGACGTACCGGGGAGCTGTTTTTT. Amino acid sequence: CSARDAGEGRTGELFF. The rearrangement links TRBV20-1 to TRBJ2-2, with D possibly TRBD1 on 6 matching bases. This CDR3 has 16 residues. Trimming shortened V by 0 bases and J by 5 bases, and 16 bases separated the two germline ends. Per the germline V gene, CDR1 is DFQATT and CDR2 is SNEGSKA (reference sequence).

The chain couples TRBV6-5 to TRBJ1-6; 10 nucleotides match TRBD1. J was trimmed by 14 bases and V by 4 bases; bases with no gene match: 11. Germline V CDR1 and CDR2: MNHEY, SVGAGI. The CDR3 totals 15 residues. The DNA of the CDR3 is TGTGCCAGCAGTTCACCGGGACAGGGGTTCAGGTCCCTCCACTTT. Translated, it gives CASSSPGQGFRSLHF.

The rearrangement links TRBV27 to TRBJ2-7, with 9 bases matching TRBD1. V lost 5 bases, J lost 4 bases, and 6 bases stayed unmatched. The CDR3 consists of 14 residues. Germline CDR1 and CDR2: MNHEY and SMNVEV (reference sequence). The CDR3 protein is CASSVGTGWYEQYF. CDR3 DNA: TGTGCCAGCAGTGTCGGGACAGGGTGGTACGAGCAGTACTTC.

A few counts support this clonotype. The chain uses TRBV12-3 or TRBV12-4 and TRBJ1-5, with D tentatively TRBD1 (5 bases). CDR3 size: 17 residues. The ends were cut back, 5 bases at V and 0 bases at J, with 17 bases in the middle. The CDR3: CASSLRGGVYSNQPQHF. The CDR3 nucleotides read TGTGCCAGCAGTCTCCGGGGAGGGGTTTATAGCAATCAGCCCCAGCATTTT.

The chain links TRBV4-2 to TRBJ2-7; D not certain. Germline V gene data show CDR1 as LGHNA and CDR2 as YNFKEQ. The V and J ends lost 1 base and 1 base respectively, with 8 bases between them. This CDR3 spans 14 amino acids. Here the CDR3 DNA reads TGTGCCAGCAGCCAAGTTTTCCAGTCCTACGAGCAGTACTTC. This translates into CASSQVFQSYEQYF.

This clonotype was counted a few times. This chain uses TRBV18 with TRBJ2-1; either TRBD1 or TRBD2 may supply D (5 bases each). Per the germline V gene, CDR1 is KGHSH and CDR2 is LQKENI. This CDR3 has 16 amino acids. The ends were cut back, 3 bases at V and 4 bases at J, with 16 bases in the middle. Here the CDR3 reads CASSPGTPVRYNEQFF. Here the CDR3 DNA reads TGTGCCAGCTCACCGGGGACCCCCGTCCGGTACAATGAGCAGTTCTTC.

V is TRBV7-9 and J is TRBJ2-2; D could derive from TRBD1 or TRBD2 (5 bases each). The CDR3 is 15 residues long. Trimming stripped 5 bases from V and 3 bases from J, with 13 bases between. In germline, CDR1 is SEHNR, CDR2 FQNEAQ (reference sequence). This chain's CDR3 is CASSQRGSYTGELFF. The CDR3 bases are TGTGCCAGCAGCCAACGGGGCAGCTACACCGGGGAGCTGTTTTTT.

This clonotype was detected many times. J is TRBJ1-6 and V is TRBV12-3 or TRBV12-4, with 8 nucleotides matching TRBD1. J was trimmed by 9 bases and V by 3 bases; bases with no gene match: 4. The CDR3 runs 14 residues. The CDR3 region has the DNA TGTGCCAGCAGTTTGGACAGGGAGGCTTCACCCCTCCACTTT. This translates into CASSLDREASPLHF.

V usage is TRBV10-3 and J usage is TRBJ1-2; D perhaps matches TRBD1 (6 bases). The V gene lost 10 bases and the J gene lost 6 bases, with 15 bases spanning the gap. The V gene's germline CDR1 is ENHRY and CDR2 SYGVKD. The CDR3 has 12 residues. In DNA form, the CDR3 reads TGTGCCACAAGTATGACAGGAGATGGCTACACCTTC. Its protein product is CATSMTGDGYTF.

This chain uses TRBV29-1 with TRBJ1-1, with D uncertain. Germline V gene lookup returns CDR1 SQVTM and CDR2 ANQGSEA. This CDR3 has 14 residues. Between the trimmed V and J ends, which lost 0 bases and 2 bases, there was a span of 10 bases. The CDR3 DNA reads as TGCAGCGTTGAAGATCCGGGGATTAACACTGAAGCTTTCTTT. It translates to CSVEDPGINTEAFF.